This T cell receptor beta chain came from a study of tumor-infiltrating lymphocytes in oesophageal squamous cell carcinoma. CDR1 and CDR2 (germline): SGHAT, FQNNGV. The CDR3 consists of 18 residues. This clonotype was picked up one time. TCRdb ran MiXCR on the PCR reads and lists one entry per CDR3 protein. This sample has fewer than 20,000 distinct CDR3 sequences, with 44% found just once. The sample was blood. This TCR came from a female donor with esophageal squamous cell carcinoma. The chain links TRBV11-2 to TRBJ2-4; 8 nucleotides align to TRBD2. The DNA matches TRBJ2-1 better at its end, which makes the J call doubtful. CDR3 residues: CASSSLAGFNQDYNEQFF. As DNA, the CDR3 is TGTGCCAGCAGCTCGCTAGCGGGCTTCAACCAGGACTACAATGAGCAGTTCTTC.